This TCR beta chain was recovered during a study of blood T cell repertoires in COVID-19. This CDR3 has 17 amino acids. The germline V gene has CDR1 KGHSH and CDR2 LQKENI. Trimming cost V 3 bases and J 0 bases, with 14 bases left between them. Profiling relied on immunoSEQ multiplex PCR, and the TCRdb table lists in-frame clones only, not all of them. In the table there are about 250,000 clones, 85% to 90% of which are singletons. Source material: PBMCs or T cells enriched from blood (not recorded which). The TCR was taken from a young woman who had recovered from COVID-19. The chain uses TRBV18 and TRBJ2-2, with D uncertain. The CDR3 bases are TGTGCCAGCTCACCTGAGGCAGCTTTTTCGAACACCGGGGAGCTGTTTTTT. Its translation is CASSPEAAFSNTGELFF.